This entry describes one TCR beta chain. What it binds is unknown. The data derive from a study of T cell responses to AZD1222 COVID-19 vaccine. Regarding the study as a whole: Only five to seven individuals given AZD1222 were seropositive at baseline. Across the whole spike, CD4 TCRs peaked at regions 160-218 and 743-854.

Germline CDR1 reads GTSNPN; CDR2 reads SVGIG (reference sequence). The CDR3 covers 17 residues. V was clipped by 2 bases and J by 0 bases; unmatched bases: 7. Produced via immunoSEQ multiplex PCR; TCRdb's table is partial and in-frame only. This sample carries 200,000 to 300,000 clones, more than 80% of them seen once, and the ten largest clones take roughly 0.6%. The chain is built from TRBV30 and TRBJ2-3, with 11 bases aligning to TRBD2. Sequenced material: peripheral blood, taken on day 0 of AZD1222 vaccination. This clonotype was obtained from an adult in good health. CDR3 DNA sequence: TGTGCCTGGAGTCCGCGACTAGCGGGACCTAGCACAGATACGCAGTATTTT. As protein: CAWSPRLAGPSTDTQYF.